This T cell receptor beta chain was recorded in a study of cytomegalovirus exposure and HLA in healthy donors. The overall study: One earlier analysis, a look at 180 million or so T cells, found roughly 120 million unique TCR beta sequences.

The PCR contained 60 Vbeta and 13 Jbeta primers. Generated by immunoSEQ multiplex PCR, the TCRdb table keeps only in-frame clones and is missing some. This sample yields about 100,000 clones, of which about 70% are seen a single time; under 2% belongs to the top ten. About this clone itself: Its antigen is not known.

Study results and limitations: Most of the TCR beta V segments (in an earlier analysis) were productive either about 87% or about 30% of the time.

This receptor was taken from a middle-aged woman in good health and CMV-seronegative. Material: PBMCs.

The CDR3 region is CASSYDRSYGNIQYF. The CDR3 DNA sequence: TGTGCCAGCAGTTACGACAGGTCCTATGGAAACATTCAGTACTTC. The chain uses TRBV6-5 and TRBJ2-4; possible D gene TRBD1, 6 bases. CDR1 and CDR2 from the germline V gene are MNHEY and SVGAGI. Deletions cut 2 bases from V and 6 bases from J, with 14 bases between. The CDR3 spans 15 residues.